This TCR beta chain was identified during a study of cytomegalovirus exposure and HLA in healthy donors. Study-level background: From 190 million or so T cells, an earlier analysis saw 120 million or so unique TCR beta sequences.

The PCR contained 60 Vbeta and 13 Jbeta primers. Repertoires were generated with immunoSEQ multiplex PCR, while TCRdb's copy carries only in-frame clones and drops some. The sample consists of about 120,000 clones, over 15% of them appearing once. V lost 0 bases and J 0 bases, leaving 17 bases between the germline ends. CDR1 and CDR2 from the germline V gene are ENHRY and SYGVKD. The CDR3 loop spans 18 amino acids. To note about this clone: Its antigen is undetermined.

Whole-study findings and limits: Reported findings show TCR beta sequences accurately forecast HLA-A and HLA-B alleles in most subjects. Using a false discovery rate of 0.05, a later analysis showed that 16,951 TCR beta sequences were associated with HLA alleles.

The source of this sequence is a woman in her late teens or twenties in good health and CMV-seronegative. Sequenced input: PBMCs. The chain joins TRBV10-3 to TRBJ1-1, with a tentative D call TRBD1 (5 bases). This chain's CDR3 is CAISESGTPAGMNTEAFF. The CDR3 DNA reads as TGTGCCATCAGTGAGTCTGGGACCCCCGCGGGGATGAACACTGAAGCTTTCTTT.